Listed below are T cell receptor beta chains from one sample, sequenced in a study of OX40 agonist ivuxolimab in advanced cancers. The data were produced by immunoSEQ multiplex PCR, yet TCRdb's version contains in-frame clones alone and is incomplete. The sample contains 25,000 to 30,000 clones, over 60% of which appear only once. This specimen was CD4+ or CD8+ T cells sorted from blood, taken in a trial of the OX40 agonist ivuxolimab. Receptors originate from an adult with an advanced solid tumor such as melanoma, head and neck, liver or kidney cancer. Each CDR3 is given without its conserved first and last residue. Not all rows give a size; the values are once, few, many and, for expanded clones, a class.

clone size | CDR3 length | V gene | CDR3 protein
once | 9 | TRBV28 | ASSTIYEQY
. | 12 | TRBV27 | ASRWAGTNEKLF
. | 14 | TRBV27 | ASSFKGQSPNYGYT
. | 13 | TRBV28 | ASSLLQVQYNEQF
. | 14 | TRBV5-1 | ASSLAAGSNTGELF
once | 12 | TRBV5-6 | ASSLVGREETQY
. | 12 | TRBV5-4 | ASSPERDTGELF
. | 13 | TRBV5-6 | ASSSPPTVGSPLH
few | 11 | TRBV28 | ASCRTGVYEQY
few | 9 | TRBV11-2 | ASSFTGELF
. | 15 | TRBV19 | ASSISIRLGSPNEQF
. | 9 | TRBV6-1 | AIGQTYEQY
. | 17 | TRBV19 | ASSTRPPLDRALSYEQY
. | 12 | TRBV11-3 | ASSLVATTDTQY